Following are 29 T cell receptor beta chains from one sample sequenced in a study of blood T cells in healthy people across ages. Next came a second PCR, run for about 7 to 12 cycles, which used a sample-barcoded 5' primer along with a J-beta primer mix. TCRdb used MiXCR to reprocess the 5' RACE reads, holding one entry per CDR3 protein. There are over 600,000 distinct CDR3 sequences in the sample; 35% to 60% occur only once, and 15% to 20% lies in the top ten. Sequences were obtained from blood. Receptor source: a man aged 80 or over in good health.

The J gene is TRBJ2-5, the V gene TRBV7-9; no reliable D call. From germline, CDR1 is SEHNR and CDR2 FQNEAQ (reference sequence). The CDR3 has 15 amino acids. V was shortened by 5 bases and J by 1 base, with 14 bases between the two germline ends. CDR3 region: CASSLIVEVQETQYF. The CDR3 DNA follows: TGTGCCAGCAGCCTCATCGTAGAGGTCCAAGAGACCCAGTACTTC.

On this clonotype itself: An end of the junction does not agree with germline; a read error may underlie this. V gene TRBV5-1 combines with J gene TRBJ2-1; TRBD1 matches at 8 bases. Germline V gene lookup returns CDR1 SGHRS and CDR2 YFSETQ. This CDR3 comprises 15 residues. The CDR3 DNA reads TGCGCCAGCAGCTGGGATGGACAGGGTGTTAATGAGCGGTTCTTC. This translates into CASSWDGQGVNERFF.

This sequence joins TRBV4-3 and TRBJ2-7; TRBD2 matches at 12 bases. Looked up from germline, CDR1 is LGHNA and CDR2 is YSLEER. This CDR3 has 15 amino acids. V trimming: 3 bases; J trimming: 4 bases; junction bases outside the gene matches: 4. CDR3 DNA sequence: TGCGCCAGCAGCCACCTAGCGGGAGGGAAATACGAGCAGTACTTC. Its translation is CASSHLAGGKYEQYF.

V gene TRBV20-1 combines with J gene TRBJ1-4, with D unresolved. Germline CDR1 and CDR2: DFQATT and SNEGSKA (reference sequence). The V end lost 6 bases, the J end lost 8 bases, and 16 bases lay between the germline ends. The CDR3 runs 13 residues. As DNA, the CDR3 is TGCAGTGCCCCCGGCGAGGAAGGGGAAAAACTGTTTTTT. This encodes CSAPGEEGEKLFF.

This chain uses TRBV6-2 or TRBV6-3 with TRBJ2-1, with no clear D. The V and J ends lost 6 bases and 4 bases respectively, with 10 bases between them. This CDR3 is 13 amino acids long. Per the germline V gene, CDR1 is MNHEY and CDR2 is SVGEGT. In nucleotides, the CDR3 is TGTGCCAGCAGAGACTTAGCTTACAATGAGCAGTTCTTC. It specifies CASRDLAYNEQFF.

This chain links TRBV5-1 with TRBJ2-7; 8 positions agree with TRBD2. V dropped 4 bases and J dropped 3; count of bases not matched to a gene: 3. Germline loops: CDR1 SGHRS, CDR2 YFSETQ. This CDR3 has 13 amino acids. In DNA, the CDR3 is TGCGCCAGCAGCGCGGGGGGCGACTACGAGCAGTACTTC. Protein sequence: CASSAGGDYEQYF.

The rearrangement links TRBV20-1 to TRBJ2-1, with D tentatively TRBD2 (6 bases). The CDR3 covers 13 residues. V was cut by 6 bases and J by 0 bases, with 9 bases left in between. From germline, CDR1 is DFQATT and CDR2 SNEGSKA (reference sequence). The CDR3 reads CSADGSSYNEQFF. DNA for the CDR3: TGCAGTGCCGACGGGAGCTCCTACAATGAGCAGTTCTTC.

V gene TRBV20-1 combines with J gene TRBJ1-4, with TRBD1 identical over 9 bases. This CDR3 has 15 residues. The germline CDR1 and CDR2 sequences are DFQATT and SNEGSKA (reference sequence). V lost 0 bases, J lost 7 bases, and 6 bases stayed unmatched. CDR3 loop: CSARDRGTGPEKLFF. CDR3 coding DNA: TGCAGTGCTAGAGATCGAGGGACAGGGCCTGAAAAACTGTTTTTT.

The V gene is TRBV9, the J gene TRBJ2-3; D may be TRBD1 or TRBD2 (5 bases each). The CDR3 sequence is 16 residues long. V was pared by 3 bases and J by 6 bases, with 20 bases between. Germline-derived CDR1 and CDR2 are SGDLS and YYNGEE. The CDR3 is CASSARDQRSSDTQYF. The CDR3 coding sequence is TGTGCCAGCAGCGCCCGGGACCAAAGGAGTAGTGATACGCAGTATTTT.

This clonotype was seen a handful of times. The J gene is TRBJ2-3, the V gene TRBV24-1; TRBD2 is a possible D gene (5 bases). Trimming removed 5 bases from V and 8 bases from J, with 10 bases in between. The germline CDR1 and CDR2 sequences are KGHDR and SFDVKD. The CDR3 sequence is 12 residues long. The CDR3: CATSGAGLTQYF. CDR3 DNA: TGTGCCACCAGTGGAGCCGGACTTACGCAGTATTTT.

This clonotype came up a few times. J is TRBJ1-6 and V is TRBV7-3; 7 bases align to TRBD1. There are 15 residues in the CDR3. Per germline, CDR1 SGHTA and CDR2 FQGTGA. Trimming removed 0 bases from V and 5 bases from J; junction bases left unmatched: 1. Here the CDR3 DNA reads TGTGCCAGCAGCTTAACCGGACAGGATAATTCACCCCTCCACTTT. Translation: CASSLTGQDNSPLHF.

The V and J genes are TRBV4-3 and TRBJ2-5; 12 bases map to TRBD2. The germline V gene encodes CDR1 LGHNA and CDR2 YSLEER. This CDR3 comprises 17 residues. The V gene end was trimmed by 1 base and the J gene end by 2 bases; junction bases not matched to a gene: 5. CDR3 amino acids: CASSQGLAGGWQETQYF. CDR3 sequence (DNA): TGCGCCAGCAGCCAAGGCCTAGCGGGAGGGTGGCAAGAGACCCAGTACTTC.

The chain uses TRBV2 and TRBJ2-5; a weak D match, TRBD2 (5 bases). The germline V gene encodes CDR1 SNHLY and CDR2 FYNNEI. This CDR3 is built from 12 residues. Trimming shortened V by 6 bases and J by 5 bases, and 10 bases separated the two germline ends. The CDR3 is CASSGGRETQYF. CDR3 coding DNA: TGTGCCAGCAGCGGAGGAAGGGAGACCCAGTACTTC.

The chain is built from TRBV27 and TRBJ2-5; D gene uncertain. Trimming pared 6 bases from V and 2 bases from J, leaving 16 bases between. The CDR3 is 15 residues long. CDR1 is MNHEY, CDR2 SMNVEV, per germline (reference sequence). CDR3 loop: CASSSGSVQQETQYF. The CDR3 nucleotides are TGTGCCAGCAGCTCCGGCAGTGTGCAACAAGAGACCCAGTACTTC.

The chain combines TRBV4-2 with TRBJ2-7, with D possibly matching TRBD1 (5 bases). Germline CDR1 LGHNA, CDR2 YNFKEQ. Trimming removed 1 base from V and 2 bases from J, with 18 bases in between. This CDR3 spans 17 amino acids. CDR3 sequence reads: CASSQAGIQDKAYEQYF. The CDR3 coding sequence is TGTGCCAGCAGCCAAGCAGGGATCCAGGACAAAGCCTACGAGCAGTACTTC.

The chain joins TRBV10-1 to TRBJ1-6; tentative D call: TRBD1 (5 bases). Trimming took 4 bases from V and 8 from J, leaving 9 bases between them. This CDR3 contains 13 residues. CDR1 and CDR2 from the germline V gene are WNHNN and SYGVQD (reference sequence). Here the CDR3 reads CASSASRDSPLHF. In DNA form, the CDR3 reads TGCGCCAGCAGTGCCTCCAGGGATTCACCCCTCCACTTT.

The J gene is TRBJ2-6, the V gene TRBV5-1; D tentatively fits TRBD1 or TRBD2 (5 bases each). Trimming removed 4 bases at V and 0 bases at J, with 14 bases between. CDR3 length equals 17 residues. Germline V gives CDR1 SGHRS, CDR2 YFSETQ. This CDR3 is CASSRDGLSSGANVLTF. DNA of the CDR3: TGCGCCAGCAGCCGGGACGGATTAAGCTCTGGGGCCAACGTCCTGACTTTC.

The chain links TRBV4-1 to TRBJ2-1, with a weak D call TRBD2 (5 bases). CDR3 size: 15 residues. Germline V gene lookup returns CDR1 MGHRA and CDR2 YSYEKL. Trimming took 4 bases from V and 7 from J, leaving 17 bases between them. In DNA, the CDR3 is TGCGCCAGCAGCCGACCGGCTAGCCTGGGTAATGAGCAGTTCTTC. Protein sequence: CASSRPASLGNEQFF.

This chain links TRBV28 with TRBJ2-4, with a possible D match to TRBD2 (5 bases). In germline, CDR1 is MDHEN, CDR2 SYDVKM. Trimming shortened V by 8 bases and J by 0 bases, and 14 bases separated the two germline ends. There are 15 residues in the CDR3. CDR3 nucleotide sequence: TGTGCCAGCCTTCCCGGCGGACTAGCCAAAAACATTCAGTACTTC. It is translated as CASLPGGLAKNIQYF.

CDR3 region: CASSFQNKYSNQPQHF. In DNA, the CDR3 is TGTGCCAGCAGTTTTCAGAACAAATATAGCAATCAGCCCCAGCATTTT. This chain joins TRBV28 and TRBJ1-5; no clear D gene. This CDR3 region has 16 residues. The germline V and J ends were trimmed by 3 bases and 0 bases, with 12 bases remaining between them. CDR1 is MDHEN and CDR2 is SYDVKM in the germline V gene.

The CDR3 reads CASSQDGAGRETQYF. CDR3 nucleotides: TGCGCCAGCAGCCAAGATGGAGCGGGAAGAGAGACCCAGTACTTC. V is TRBV4-1 and J is TRBJ2-5; TRBD2 agrees at 7 bases. Unmatched junction bases numbered 5, after V lost 0 bases and J lost 4 bases. The CDR3 length is 15 residues. CDR1 is MGHRA, CDR2 YSYEKL, per germline.

The V and J genes are TRBV15 and TRBJ2-7, with TRBD1 matching over 7 bases. After removal of 3 bases from V and 3 bases from J, the junction contained 8 bases not matched to a gene. Germline V CDR1 and CDR2: LNHNV, YYDKDF (reference sequence). The CDR3 runs to 15 residues. CDR3: CATSRGSTGLYEQYF. The CDR3 bases are TGTGCCACCAGCAGGGGCTCGACAGGGCTCTACGAGCAGTACTTC.

This clonotype was seen a few times. The chain recombines TRBV10-3 with TRBJ2-7; no clear D. V was cut by 0 bases and J by 4 bases, with 7 bases left in between. The CDR3 has 13 amino acids. Looked up from germline, CDR1 is ENHRY and CDR2 is SYGVKD. This CDR3 reads CAISESMSYEQYF. The CDR3 region has the DNA TGTGCCATCAGTGAGTCGATGAGTTACGAGCAGTACTTC.

This clonotype was counted only a few times. A much larger clonotype is one base distant, so this may be a read error. The chain combines TRBV5-1 with TRBJ2-5; D gene uncertain. CDR3 length: 14 amino acids. Germline V gene lookup returns CDR1 SGHRS and CDR2 YFSETQ. V was clipped by 4 bases and J by 11 bases, with 21 bases between them. CDR3 protein: CASSVIGSFNEQYF. The CDR3 DNA is TGCGCCAGCAGCGTGATTGGCTCTTTCAATGAGCAGTACTTC. Filled out from reference TRBV5-1 and TRBJ2-5, the complete variable domain reads KAGVTQTPRYLIKTRGQQVTLSCSPISGHRSVSWYQQTPGQGLQFLFEYFSETQRNKGNFPGRFSGRQFSNSRSEMNVSTLELGDSALYLCASSVIGSFNEQYFGPGTRLLVL.

This clonotype was counted only a few times. The junction departs from the called germline gene at one end, perhaps through a read error. The V and J genes are TRBV14 and TRBJ2-1; TRBD2 is a possible D gene (5 bases). The CDR3 spans 14 residues. Germline V lookup: CDR1 SGHDN, CDR2 FVKESK. CDR3 loop: CASRQEGSYNEQFF. In nucleotides, the CDR3 is TGTGCCAGCAGGCAAGAGGGCTCCTACAATGAGCAGTTCTTC.

The J gene is TRBJ2-1, the V gene TRBV5-4; D gene uncertain. Germline V gene lookup returns CDR1 SGHNT and CDR2 YYREEE (reference sequence). The CDR3 runs to 13 residues. Trimming stripped 5 bases from V and 0 bases from J, with 6 bases between. The DNA of the CDR3 is TGTGCCAGCAGGATAAACTCCTACAATGAGCAGTTCTTC. As protein: CASRINSYNEQFF.

Notes on this clonotype: A much larger clone is a single base away; this may be a read error. V is TRBV2 and J is TRBJ1-2; 8 bases map to TRBD1. Germline lookup yields CDR1 SNHLY and CDR2 FYNNEI. J gave up 4 bases and V 6 bases, and 13 bases lay outside the gene matches. The CDR3 runs 16 residues. The chain's CDR3 is CASRDETGAKGYGYTF. As DNA, the CDR3 is TGTGCCAGCAGAGACGAGACAGGGGCGAAGGGCTATGGCTACACCTTC.

The chain combines TRBV7-2 with TRBJ2-7; TRBD2 might be the D (6 bases). TRBJ2-5 explains the end of the DNA better; the J call may be wrong. The germline gives CDR1 SGHTA, CDR2 FQGNSA. CDR3 length: 15 residues. The CDR3 here is CASSLDYSGLETQYF. As DNA, the CDR3 is TGTGCCAGCAGCTTAGATTATAGCGGATTAGAGACCCAGTACTTC.

This chain connects TRBV6-5 to TRBJ2-7, with TRBD2 identical over 7 bases. This CDR3 spans 16 amino acids. Germline V gene lookup returns CDR1 MNHEY and CDR2 SVGAGI. V trimming: 5 bases; J trimming: 1 base; junction bases outside the gene matches: 11. Here the CDR3 reads CASSHGGSTHSYEQYF. The DNA for the CDR3 is TGTGCCAGCAGTCACGGCGGGAGCACTCATTCCTACGAGCAGTACTTC.